This T cell receptor beta chain was observed in a study of Graves' ophthalmopathy and Graves' hyperthyroidism. From RNA, the CDR3 regions of TCR beta chains were amplified and sequenced. Following a first-round RT-PCR that used HTBI primers, a second-round multiplex PCR was carried out. TCRdb re-called the multiplex PCR reads through MiXCR, storing one row per CDR3 protein. This table has 1 million to 1.3 million distinct CDR3 sequences, about 40% appearing once. Germline V lookup: CDR1 LNHNV, CDR2 YYDKDF (reference sequence). Trimming stripped 3 bases from V and 4 bases from J, with 13 bases between. This CDR3 is 15 amino acids long. Participants with hyperthyroidism, aged 18 to 65, were newly diagnosed with under 2 months' duration. This clonotype is a singleton in its sample. The antigen is undetermined. Study observations and caveats: Progression of ophthalmopathy was predicted by the model with about 68% sensitivity and approximately 72% specificity. Discrimination between ophthalmopathy and stable hyperthyroidism by a 13-signature model showed more than 85% sensitivity and over 70% specificity.

The origin of this receptor is an adult man with Graves' hyperthyroidism. Sequenced: peripheral blood or thyroid tissue (not recorded which). This chain links TRBV15 with TRBJ1-5, with a weak D call TRBD1 (6 bases). This CDR3 is CATSSPDRPNQPQHF. The CDR3 DNA is TGTGCCACCAGCAGCCCTGACAGGCCTAATCAGCCCCAGCATTTT. Full variable domain (rest looked up from reference TRBV15 and TRBJ1-5): DAMVIQNPRYQVTQFGKPVTLSCSQTLNHNVMYWYQQKSSQAPKLLFHYYDKDFNNEADTPDNFQSRRPNTSFCFLDIRSPGLGDTAMYLCATSSPDRPNQPQHFGDGTRLSIL.